These 32 T cell receptor beta chains were sequenced from one sample in a study of CD8+ T cells in alopecia areata (dated by TCRdb to about 2018). Libraries were made using the immunoSEQ multiplex PCR assay. To provide template for TCR sequencing, every sample had RNA extracted and reverse transcribed into cDNA. The clones in this table, taken by TCRdb from immuneACCESS, are in-frame only. Not every clone is retained; where verified, under half of the shortfall comes from an unresolved V gene, and the cause of the rest is unknown. The sample has some 150,000 clones on record, about three fifths of them singletons. Around 16% of the sample is taken by the ten largest. The label giving this sample's treatment or condition can be read as: oral pan-JAK inhibitor, 5-10 mg twice daily. The sample consisted of CD4+ T cells sorted from blood, taken between weeks 55 and 65, from a patient treated with tofacitinib. These receptors originate from a human donor with alopecia areata.

For the CDR3, the DNA is TGTGCCAGCAGCTTAGTCCCCATGGGGGGCGATAATTCACCCCTCCACTTT. It specifies CASSLVPMGGDNSPLHF. The V and J genes are TRBV7-6 and TRBJ1-6, with D possibly matching TRBD1 (6 bases). CDR3 length: 17 amino acids. CDR1 is SGHVS and CDR2 is FNYEAQ in the germline V gene. With 1 base removed from V and 5 bases from J, the gap between germline ends came to 15 bases.

J is TRBJ2-3 and V is TRBV6-1; D not certain. Germline CDR1 is MNHNS and CDR2 is SASEGT. The CDR3 spans 12 residues. V lost 3 bases, J lost 6 bases, and 7 bases lay in between. For the CDR3, the DNA is TGTGCCAGCAGTGAGGTTAGGGATACGCAGTATTTT. It codes for CASSEVRDTQYF.

Of note for this clone: Other DNA sequences within the sample encode an identical CDR3. J is TRBJ2-3 and V is TRBV30; D gene unclear. Per germline, CDR1 GTSNPN and CDR2 SVGIG (reference sequence). The CDR3 spans 13 residues. V was cut by 1 base and J by 0 bases, with 5 bases left in between. Here the CDR3 DNA reads TGTGCCTGGAGTGAAGGGAGCACAGATACGCAGTATTTT. This encodes CAWSEGSTDTQYF.

V usage is TRBV7-9 and J usage is TRBJ2-3, with unresolved D. This CDR3 contains 13 residues. V lost 8 bases to trimming and J lost 0 bases, with 9 bases between them. Germline V gene data show CDR1 as SEHNR and CDR2 as FQNEAQ (reference sequence). Here the CDR3 DNA reads TGTGCCAGCTCGCAGGATAGCACAGATACGCAGTATTTT. It encodes CASSQDSTDTQYF.

This sequence joins TRBV6-6 and TRBJ1-2; D gene uncertain. In germline, CDR1 is MNHNY, CDR2 SVGAGI (reference sequence). Trimming removed 5 bases at V and 4 bases at J, with 8 bases between. This CDR3 has 12 residues. CDR3 sequence (DNA): TGTGCCAGCAGTGATCAGCCCTATGGCTACACCTTC. Translated, it gives CASSDQPYGYTF.

The J gene is TRBJ2-5, the V gene TRBV7-2; the D call may be TRBD1 or TRBD2 (5 bases each). The V end was cut by 4 bases, the J end by 5 bases, with 17 bases between. The CDR3 runs 15 residues. Germline V gene data show CDR1 as SGHTA and CDR2 as FQGNSA. In nucleotides, the CDR3 is TGTGCCAGCAGCTCCCCTGCAGGGAGTCGGGAGACCCAGTACTTC. Protein product: CASSSPAGSRETQYF.

The chain couples TRBV7-3 to TRBJ2-3; a weak D match, TRBD2 (6 bases). Germline V gene sequence: CDR1 SGHTA, CDR2 FQGTGA. The germline V and J ends were trimmed by 4 bases and 3 bases, with 14 bases remaining between them. The CDR3 length is 15 residues. CDR3 nucleotides: TGTGCCAGCAGCTGGGCGGGGAGAGGGACAGATACGCAGTATTTT. It is translated as CASSWAGRGTDTQYF.

The genes are TRBV5-1 and TRBJ2-6, with 10 bases aligning to TRBD1. The CDR3 has 18 residues. Per the germline V gene, CDR1 is SGHRS and CDR2 is YFSETQ. Trimming cost V 2 bases and J 1 base; bases outside gene matches: 6. The CDR3 bases are TGCGCCAGCAGCTTTTCCGGGACAGGGGTGTCTGGGGCCAACGTCCTGACTTTC. It translates to CASSFSGTGVSGANVLTF.

This clone has just a few counts. The rearrangement uses TRBV25-1 and TRBJ1-6, with D unresolved. CDR1 and CDR2 from the germline V gene are MGHDK and SYGVNS. CDR3 length equals 15 residues. V gave up 5 bases and J gave up 14 bases, with 22 bases separating them. CDR3 loop: CASSQTGILPISLHF. In DNA, the CDR3 is TGTGCCAGCAGTCAAACTGGGATCCTCCCGATATCCCTCCACTTT.

CDR3: CASSPSGTGTEAFF. CDR3 in DNA: TGTGCCAGCTCACCGTCGGGGACGGGCACTGAAGCTTTCTTT. The chain is built from TRBV18 and TRBJ1-1; the D gene is possibly TRBD1 (5 bases). Looked up from germline, CDR1 is KGHSH and CDR2 is LQKENI. The V end lost 3 bases, the J end lost 4 bases, and 12 bases lay between the germline ends. This CDR3 has 14 amino acids.

This clone was detected a few times. The V gene is TRBV2, the J gene TRBJ1-1, with D perhaps TRBD1 (6 bases). Germline V lookup: CDR1 SNHLY, CDR2 FYNNEI. Trimming pared 9 bases from V and 2 bases from J, leaving 13 bases between. The CDR3 is made up of 13 amino acids. The CDR3 reads CASNQGFNTEAFF. For the CDR3, the DNA is TGTGCCAGTAATCAGGGGTTCAACACTGAAGCTTTCTTT.

CDR3: CASSSWENGELFF. DNA for the CDR3: TGTGCCAGCAGCTCCTGGGAGAACGGGGAGCTGTTTTTT. The chain combines TRBV2 with TRBJ2-2; maybe TRBD2 (5 bases). Germline CDR1 and CDR2: SNHLY and FYNNEI. The CDR3 has 13 amino acids. Trimming shortened V by 6 bases and J by 7 bases, and 12 bases separated the two germline ends.

The rearrangement uses TRBV9 and TRBJ1-6; 7 bases align to TRBD1. This CDR3 region has 15 residues. The germline gives CDR1 SGDLS, CDR2 YYNGEE. Trimming took 1 base from V and 6 from J; bases not matched to a gene: 4. The CDR3 DNA is TGTGCCAGCAGCGTAAAGGGGGCCTCTAATTCACCCCTCCACTTT. Translating it yields CASSVKGASNSPLHF.

The sample holds one count of this clone. Other DNA sequences in the same sample also yield this CDR3. This chain uses TRBV27 with TRBJ2-7; the match to TRBD2 covers 11 bases. Unmatched junction bases numbered 2, after V lost 6 bases and J lost 4 bases. CDR3 length: 13 amino acids. The germline V gene encodes CDR1 MNHEY and CDR2 SMNVEV (reference sequence). For the CDR3, the DNA is TGTGCCAGCAGAGCTAGCGGGGGGTACGAGCAGTACTTC. Protein sequence: CASRASGGYEQYF.

J is TRBJ1-2 and V is TRBV30, with D perhaps matching TRBD1 (6 bases). The CDR3 consists of 13 residues. V lost 2 bases, J lost 3 bases, and 10 bases lay in between. Germline V gene sequence: CDR1 GTSNPN, CDR2 SVGIG (reference sequence). CDR3 in DNA: TGTGCCTGGAGTACAGGGATGGACTATGGCTACACCTTC. The encoded protein is CAWSTGMDYGYTF.

V is TRBV30 and J is TRBJ2-7; D ambiguous. Germline V gives CDR1 GTSNPN, CDR2 SVGIG (reference sequence). The CDR3 contains 12 residues. Trimming cost V 2 bases and J 3 bases, with 8 bases left between them. For the CDR3, the DNA is TGTGCCTGGAGTCGCGGCGTCTACGAGCAGTACTTC. It translates to CAWSRGVYEQYF.

The chain employs TRBV11-2 and TRBJ2-2; D not resolved. Deletions cut 1 base from V and 3 bases from J, with 12 bases between. CDR1 SGHAT and CDR2 FQNNGV come from the germline V gene. This CDR3 is 16 amino acids long. The CDR3 here is CASSLAVGTDTGELFF. CDR3 nucleotides: TGTGCCAGCAGCTTAGCAGTGGGTACTGACACCGGGGAGCTGTTTTTT.

The chain employs TRBV27 and TRBJ1-6, with 9 bases identical to TRBD1. Germline CDR1 reads MNHEY; CDR2 reads SMNVEV (reference sequence). The CDR3 loop spans 16 amino acids. Losses at the gene ends were 7 bases for V and 10 bases for J; bases not matched to a gene: 14. The CDR3, as DNA: TGTGCCAGCACTGGGACAGGGAGGGTCGGAAGATCACCCCTCCACTTT. Translation gives CASTGTGRVGRSPLHF.

This clone showed up just a few times. V gene TRBV7-2 combines with J gene TRBJ2-3; 9 nucleotides align to TRBD2. In germline, CDR1 is SGHTA, CDR2 FQGNSA. This CDR3 spans 17 amino acids. V shed 2 bases, J shed 1 base, and the junction held 7 bases outside the gene matches. The CDR3 nucleotides are TGTGCCAGCAGCTTAAGGGCTAGCGGGGAACGCACAGATACGCAGTATTTT. Its translation: CASSLRASGERTDTQYF.

The chain uses TRBV10-3 and TRBJ1-1, with D hard to call. Germline loops: CDR1 ENHRY, CDR2 SYGVKD. The ends were cut back, 4 bases at V and 0 bases at J, with 3 bases in the middle. The CDR3 runs to 12 residues. CDR3 loop: CAISALNTEAFF. CDR3 DNA: TGTGCCATCAGTGCTTTGAACACTGAAGCTTTCTTT.

This clone was seen just once. Other nucleotide sequences from this sample produce the same CDR3. The chain carries TRBV2 and TRBJ2-7, with D unclear. Trimming cost V 3 bases and J 2 bases, with 2 bases left between them. Germline V gene sequence: CDR1 SNHLY, CDR2 FYNNEI. The CDR3 loop spans 11 amino acids. CDR3: CASSETYEQYF. For the CDR3, the DNA is TGTGCCAGCAGTGAGACCTACGAGCAGTACTTC.

This sequence joins TRBV6-5 and TRBJ1-1, with D maybe TRBD1 (5 bases). Germline V gene data show CDR1 as MNHEY and CDR2 as SVGAGI. V was trimmed by 2 bases and J by 1 base, leaving 8 bases between them. CDR3 length: 14 residues. The CDR3 spells CASSYRGGNTEAFF. In DNA, the CDR3 is TGTGCCAGCAGTTACCGCGGGGGGAACACTGAAGCTTTCTTT.

The chain combines TRBV30 with TRBJ2-7, with D perhaps matching TRBD1 or TRBD2 (6 bases each). V was cut by 3 bases and J by 2 bases, with 8 bases left in between. The CDR3 is 12 amino acids. Germline-derived CDR1 and CDR2 are GTSNPN and SVGIG (reference sequence). CDR3 in DNA: TGTGCCTGGAGCGGGGGCCCCTACGAGCAGTACTTC. Translated: CAWSGGPYEQYF.

This clone was counted only a few times. V is TRBV15 and J is TRBJ2-1; tentative D call: TRBD1 (5 bases). The length of the CDR3 is 14 residues. Trimming pared 3 bases from V and 12 bases from J, leaving 18 bases between. Germline CDR1 is LNHNV and CDR2 is YYDKDF (reference sequence). The CDR3 coding sequence is TGTGCCACCAGCAGGGATTTGAAGGGGCGATTGCAGTTCTTC. Amino acid sequence: CATSRDLKGRLQFF.

The J gene is TRBJ1-3, the V gene TRBV30; D ambiguous. The CDR3 contains 14 residues. Germline assignment: CDR1 GTSNPN and CDR2 SVGIG (reference sequence). V was clipped by 2 bases and J by 0 bases, with 8 bases between them. CDR3 DNA: TGTGCCTGGAGTCTTACCCGCTCTGGAAACACCATATATTTT. Translated, it gives CAWSLTRSGNTIYF.

This clone was recorded a few times. The chain joins TRBV4-2 to TRBJ2-5; D uncertain. The V gene lost 0 bases and the J gene lost 5 bases, with 13 bases spanning the gap. The CDR3 is 15 amino acids. Germline values: CDR1 LGHNA, CDR2 YNFKEQ. The CDR3 nucleotides read TGTGCCAGCAGCCAAGATTCGGCAGGCCTGGAGACCCAGTACTTC. Amino acids: CASSQDSAGLETQYF.

This chain joins TRBV5-1 and TRBJ2-3; 7 bases align to TRBD1. This CDR3 has 15 residues. Trimming at V came to 1 base and at J to 3 bases, leaving 5 bases not matched to a gene. CDR1 and CDR2 from the germline V gene are SGHRS and YFSETQ. This CDR3 is CASSLMDRRTDTQYF. The CDR3 DNA is TGCGCCAGCAGCTTGATGGACAGGCGAACAGATACGCAGTATTTT.

The rearrangement joins TRBV5-1 to TRBJ2-1; possible D gene TRBD1, 6 bases. V was clipped by 7 bases and J by 4 bases, with 21 bases between them. The CDR3 runs 16 residues. Germline loops: CDR1 SGHRS, CDR2 YFSETQ. Here the CDR3 DNA reads TGCGCCAGCTCCACCGAGGCGTCAGGGGTTTACAATGAGCAGTTCTTC. It translates to CASSTEASGVYNEQFF.

The chain carries TRBV2 and TRBJ2-1, with TRBD2 identical over 15 bases. The CDR3 is 17 amino acids. Germline CDR1 is SNHLY and CDR2 is FYNNEI. J was trimmed by 7 bases and V by 2 bases; bases with no gene match: 6. The CDR3 sequence is CASSERRGLAGGNEQFF. The CDR3 nucleotides are TGTGCCAGCAGTGAACGGAGGGGACTAGCGGGGGGAAATGAGCAGTTCTTC.

The chain links TRBV4-2 to TRBJ2-5; 8 bases fit TRBD2. Germline V gene lookup returns CDR1 LGHNA and CDR2 YNFKEQ. Trimming cost V 0 bases and J 1 base; bases outside gene matches: 4. CDR3 length: 16 residues. The CDR3 is CASSQDKGLVQETQYF. The CDR3 coding sequence is TGTGCCAGCAGCCAAGATAAGGGACTAGTCCAAGAGACCCAGTACTTC.

J is TRBJ2-5 and V is TRBV2; D possibly corresponds to TRBD1 (5 bases). Germline V gene data show CDR1 as SNHLY and CDR2 as FYNNEI. The CDR3 consists of 16 residues. The V end was cut by 0 bases, the J end by 0 bases, with 11 bases between. The CDR3 sequence is CASSEAQGSYQETQYF. DNA of the CDR3: TGTGCCAGCAGTGAAGCGCAGGGCTCCTACCAAGAGACCCAGTACTTC.

The J gene is TRBJ2-7, the V gene TRBV4-1, with TRBD1 matching over 8 bases. Looked up from germline, CDR1 is MGHRA and CDR2 is YSYEKL. Trimming removed 5 bases from V and 3 bases from J; junction bases left unmatched: 6. This CDR3 is 14 amino acids long. The CDR3 loop is CASSGTGLSYEQYF. The DNA of the CDR3 is TGCGCCAGCAGCGGGACAGGACTTAGCTACGAGCAGTACTTC.